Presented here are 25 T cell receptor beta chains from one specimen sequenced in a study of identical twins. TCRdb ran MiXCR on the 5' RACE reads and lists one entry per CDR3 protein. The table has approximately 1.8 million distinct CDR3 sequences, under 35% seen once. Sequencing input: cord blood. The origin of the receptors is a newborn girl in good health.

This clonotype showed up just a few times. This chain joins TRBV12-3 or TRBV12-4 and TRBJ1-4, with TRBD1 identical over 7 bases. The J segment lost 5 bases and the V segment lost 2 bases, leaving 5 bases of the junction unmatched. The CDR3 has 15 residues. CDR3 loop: CASSLRTGDNEKLFF. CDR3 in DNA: TGTGCCAGCAGTTTACGAACAGGGGACAATGAAAAACTGTTTTTT.

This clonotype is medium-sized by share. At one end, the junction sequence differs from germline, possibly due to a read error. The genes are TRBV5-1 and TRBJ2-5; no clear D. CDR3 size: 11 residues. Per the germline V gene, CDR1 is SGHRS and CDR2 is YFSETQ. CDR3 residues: CASSLRETQYF. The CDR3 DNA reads TGTGCCAGCAGCTTAAGAGAGACCCAGTACTTC.

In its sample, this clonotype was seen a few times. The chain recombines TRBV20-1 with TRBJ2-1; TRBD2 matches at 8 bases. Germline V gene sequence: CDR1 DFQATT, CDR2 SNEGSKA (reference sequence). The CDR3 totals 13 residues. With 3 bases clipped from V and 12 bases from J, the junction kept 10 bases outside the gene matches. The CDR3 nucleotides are TGCAGTGCTAGTCGCGGGGGGCCTATTAGGCAGTTCTTC. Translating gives CSASRGGPIRQFF.

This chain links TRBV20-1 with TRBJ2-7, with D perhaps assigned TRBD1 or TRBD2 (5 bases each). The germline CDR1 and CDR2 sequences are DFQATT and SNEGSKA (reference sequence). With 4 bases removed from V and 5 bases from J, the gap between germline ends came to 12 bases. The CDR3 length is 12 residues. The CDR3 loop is CSATIRDHEQYF. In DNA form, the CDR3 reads TGCAGTGCTACAATACGGGACCACGAGCAGTACTTC.

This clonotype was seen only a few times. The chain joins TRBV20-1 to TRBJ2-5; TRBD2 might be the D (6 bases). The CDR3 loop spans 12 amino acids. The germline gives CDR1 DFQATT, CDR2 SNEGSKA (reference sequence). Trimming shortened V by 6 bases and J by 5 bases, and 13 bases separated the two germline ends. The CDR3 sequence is CSATTSSETQYF. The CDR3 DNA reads TGCAGTGCCACAACTAGCAGCGAGACCCAGTACTTC.

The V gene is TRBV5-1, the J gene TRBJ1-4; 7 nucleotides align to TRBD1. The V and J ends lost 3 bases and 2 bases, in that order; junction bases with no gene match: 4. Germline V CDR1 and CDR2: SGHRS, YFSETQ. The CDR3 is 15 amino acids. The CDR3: CASSWSDRTNEKLFF. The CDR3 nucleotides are TGCGCCAGCAGCTGGTCGGACAGGACTAATGAAAAACTGTTTTTT.

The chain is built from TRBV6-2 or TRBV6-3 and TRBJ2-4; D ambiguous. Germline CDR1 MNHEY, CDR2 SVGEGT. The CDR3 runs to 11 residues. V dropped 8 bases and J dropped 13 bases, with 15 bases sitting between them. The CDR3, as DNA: TGTGCCAGCGGCACTGGGTTCGGGCAGTACTTC. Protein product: CASGTGFGQYF.

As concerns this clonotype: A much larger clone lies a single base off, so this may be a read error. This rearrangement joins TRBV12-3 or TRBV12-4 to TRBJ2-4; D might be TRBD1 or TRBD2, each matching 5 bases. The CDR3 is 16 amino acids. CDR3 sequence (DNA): TGTGCCGGCAGTCCCCAGGGCTCCCTCGGGGAAAACATTCAGTACTTC. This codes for CAGSPQGSLGENIQYF.

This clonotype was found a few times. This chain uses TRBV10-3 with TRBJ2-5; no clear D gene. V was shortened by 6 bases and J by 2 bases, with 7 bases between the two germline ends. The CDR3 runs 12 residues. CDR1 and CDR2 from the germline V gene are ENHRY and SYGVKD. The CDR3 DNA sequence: TGTGCCATCAGGGACCCACAAGAGACCCAGTACTTC. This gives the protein CAIRDPQETQYF.

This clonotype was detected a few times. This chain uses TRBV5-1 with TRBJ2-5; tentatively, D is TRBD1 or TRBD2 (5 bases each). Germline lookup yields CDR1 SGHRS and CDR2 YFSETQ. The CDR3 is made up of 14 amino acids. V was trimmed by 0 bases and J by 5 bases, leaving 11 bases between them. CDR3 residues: CASSLGGAAETQYF. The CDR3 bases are TGCGCCAGCAGCTTGGGAGGGGCCGCGGAGACCCAGTACTTC.

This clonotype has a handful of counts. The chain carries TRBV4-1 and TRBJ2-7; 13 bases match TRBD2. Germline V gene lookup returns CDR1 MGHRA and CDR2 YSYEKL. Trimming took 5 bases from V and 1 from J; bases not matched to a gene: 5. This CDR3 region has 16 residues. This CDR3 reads CASSGQTSGGSYEQYF. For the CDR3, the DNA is TGCGCCAGCAGCGGTCAGACTAGCGGGGGGTCCTACGAGCAGTACTTC.

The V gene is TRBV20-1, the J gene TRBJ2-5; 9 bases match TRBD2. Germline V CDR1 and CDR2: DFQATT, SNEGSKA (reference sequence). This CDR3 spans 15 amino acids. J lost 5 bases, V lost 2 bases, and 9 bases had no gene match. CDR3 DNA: TGCAGTGCTAGATCGGGCGGGGGGGCCTTGGAGACCCAGTACTTC. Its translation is CSARSGGGALETQYF.

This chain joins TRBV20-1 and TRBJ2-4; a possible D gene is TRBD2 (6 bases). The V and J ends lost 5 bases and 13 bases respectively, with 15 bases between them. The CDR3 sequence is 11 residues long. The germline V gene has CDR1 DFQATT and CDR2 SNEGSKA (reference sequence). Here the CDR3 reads CSAGRSDEQYF. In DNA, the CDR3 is TGCAGTGCTGGGAGGAGCGATGAGCAGTACTTC.

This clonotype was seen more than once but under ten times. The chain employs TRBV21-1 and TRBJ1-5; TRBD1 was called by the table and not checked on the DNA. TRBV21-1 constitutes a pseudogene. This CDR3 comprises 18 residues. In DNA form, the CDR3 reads TGTGCCAGCAGCAAAAGGGGGACAGGGATTTTTCCCTATCAGCCCCAGCATTTT. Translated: CASSKRGTGIFPYQPQHF.

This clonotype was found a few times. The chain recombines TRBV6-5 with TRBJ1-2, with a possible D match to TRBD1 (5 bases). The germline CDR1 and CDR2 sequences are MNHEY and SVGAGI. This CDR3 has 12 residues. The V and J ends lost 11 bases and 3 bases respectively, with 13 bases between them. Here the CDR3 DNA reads TGTGCCCTAAGGGTAGGGGACTATGGCTACACCTTC. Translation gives CALRVGDYGYTF.

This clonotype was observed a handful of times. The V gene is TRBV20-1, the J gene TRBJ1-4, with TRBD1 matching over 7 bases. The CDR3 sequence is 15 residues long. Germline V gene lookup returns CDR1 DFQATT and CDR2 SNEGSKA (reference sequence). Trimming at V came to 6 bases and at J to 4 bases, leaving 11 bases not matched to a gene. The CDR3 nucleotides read TGCAGTGCCCATATCCCGGGACAGTTTAATGAAAAACTGTTTTTT. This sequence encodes CSAHIPGQFNEKLFF.

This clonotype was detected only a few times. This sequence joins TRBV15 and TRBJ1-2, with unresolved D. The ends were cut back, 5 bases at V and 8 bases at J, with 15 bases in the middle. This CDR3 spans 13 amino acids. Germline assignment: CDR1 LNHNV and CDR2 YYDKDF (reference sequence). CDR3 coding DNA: TGTGCCACCAGCCCCCAGTTGGGGATCGGCTACACCTTC. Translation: CATSPQLGIGYTF.

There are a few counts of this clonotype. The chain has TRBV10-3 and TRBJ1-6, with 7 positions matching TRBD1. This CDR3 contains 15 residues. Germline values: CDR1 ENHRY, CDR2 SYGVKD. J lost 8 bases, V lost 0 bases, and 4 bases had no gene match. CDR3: CAISESTGRDSPLHF. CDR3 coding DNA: TGTGCCATCAGTGAGTCGACAGGGAGGGATTCACCCCTCCACTTT.

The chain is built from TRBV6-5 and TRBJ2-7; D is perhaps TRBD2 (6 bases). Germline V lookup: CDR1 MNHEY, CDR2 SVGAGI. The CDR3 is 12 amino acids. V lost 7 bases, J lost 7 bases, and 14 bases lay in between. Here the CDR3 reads CASKSLGTEQYF. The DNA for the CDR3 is TGTGCCAGCAAGTCCCTTGGGACTGAGCAGTACTTC.

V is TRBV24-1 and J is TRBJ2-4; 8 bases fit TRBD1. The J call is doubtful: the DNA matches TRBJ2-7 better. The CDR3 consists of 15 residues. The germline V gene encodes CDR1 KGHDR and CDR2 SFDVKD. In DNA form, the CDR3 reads TGTGCCACCAGTGATCCCGGGACAGGACCCTACGAGCAGTACTTC. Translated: CATSDPGTGPYEQYF.

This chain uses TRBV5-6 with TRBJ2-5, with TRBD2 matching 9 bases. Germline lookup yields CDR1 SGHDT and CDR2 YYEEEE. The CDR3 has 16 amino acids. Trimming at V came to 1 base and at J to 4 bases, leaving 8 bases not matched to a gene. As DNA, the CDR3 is TGTGCCAGCAGCTTGCGGTGGCTAGCGGGGTTAGAGACCCAGTACTTC. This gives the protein CASSLRWLAGLETQYF.

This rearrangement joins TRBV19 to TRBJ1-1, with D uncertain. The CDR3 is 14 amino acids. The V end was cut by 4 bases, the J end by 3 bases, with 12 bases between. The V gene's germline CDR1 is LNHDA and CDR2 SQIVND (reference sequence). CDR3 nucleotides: TGTGCCAGTAGTAGAGGCCCATCCTACACTGAAGCTTTCTTT. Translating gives CASSRGPSYTEAFF.

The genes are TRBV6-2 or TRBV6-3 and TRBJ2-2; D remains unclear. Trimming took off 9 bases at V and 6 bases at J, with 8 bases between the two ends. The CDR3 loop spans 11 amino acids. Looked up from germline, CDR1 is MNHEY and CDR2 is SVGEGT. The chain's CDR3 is CASRVPGELFF. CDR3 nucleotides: TGTGCCAGTAGAGTACCCGGGGAGCTGTTTTTT.

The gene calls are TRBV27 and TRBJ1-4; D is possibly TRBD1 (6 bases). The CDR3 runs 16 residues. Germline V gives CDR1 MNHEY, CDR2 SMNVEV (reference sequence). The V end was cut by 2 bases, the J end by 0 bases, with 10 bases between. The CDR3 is CASSLTHRATNEKLFF. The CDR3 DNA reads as TGTGCCAGCAGTTTAACCCACAGGGCAACTAATGAAAAACTGTTTTTT. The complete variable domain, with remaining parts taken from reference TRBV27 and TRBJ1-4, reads EAQVTQNPRYLITVTGKKLTVTCSQNMNHEYMSWYRQDPGLGLRQIYYSMNVEVTDKGDVPEGYKVSRKEKRNFPLILESPSPNQTSLYFCASSLTHRATNEKLFFGSGTQLSVL.

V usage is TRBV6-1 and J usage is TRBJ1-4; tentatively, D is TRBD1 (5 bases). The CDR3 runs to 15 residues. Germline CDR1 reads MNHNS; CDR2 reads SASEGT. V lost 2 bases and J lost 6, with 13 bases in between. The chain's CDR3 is CASSEWAVRDEKLFF. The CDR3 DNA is TGTGCCAGCAGTGAATGGGCGGTCAGGGATGAAAAACTGTTTTTT.